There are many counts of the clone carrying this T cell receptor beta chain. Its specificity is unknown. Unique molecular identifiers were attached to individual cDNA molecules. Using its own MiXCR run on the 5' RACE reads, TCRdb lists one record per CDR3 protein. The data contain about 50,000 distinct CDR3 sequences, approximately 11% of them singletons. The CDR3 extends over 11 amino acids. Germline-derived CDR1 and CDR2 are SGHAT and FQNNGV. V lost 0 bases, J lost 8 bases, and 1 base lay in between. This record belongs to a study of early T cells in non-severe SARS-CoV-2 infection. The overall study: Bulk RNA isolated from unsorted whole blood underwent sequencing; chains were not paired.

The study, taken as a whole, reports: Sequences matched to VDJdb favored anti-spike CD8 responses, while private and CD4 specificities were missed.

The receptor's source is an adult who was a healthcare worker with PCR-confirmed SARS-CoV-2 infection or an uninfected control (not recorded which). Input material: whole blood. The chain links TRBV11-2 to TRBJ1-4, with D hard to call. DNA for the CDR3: TGTGCCAGCAGCTTAGACGAAAAACTGTTTTTT. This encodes CASSLDEKLFF.